Listed here are 21 T cell receptor beta chains from one sample, sequenced in a study of blood T cell repertoires in COVID-19. Some clones are missing from TCRdb's copy, which holds only in-frame ones; the method was immunoSEQ multiplex PCR. This sample has about 180,000 clones, with roughly 77% found just once. Sequencing was done on a sample of peripheral blood. The receptors were gathered from a woman of 80 years or more with COVID-19, enrolled during active disease.

V is TRBV2 and J is TRBJ1-1; TRBD1 might be the D (5 bases). CDR1 is SNHLY and CDR2 is FYNNEI in the germline V gene. The CDR3 sequence is 13 residues long. Trimming stripped 6 bases from V and 4 bases from J, with 12 bases between. The CDR3 nucleotides are TGTGCCAGCAGGACAGCTCCCACCACTGAAGCTTTCTTT. It specifies CASRTAPTTEAFF.

This clone was found many times. The V call is TRBV20-1, the J call TRBJ2-7; D may be TRBD1 (5 bases). The germline V and J ends were trimmed by 3 bases and 6 bases, with 12 bases remaining between them. The V gene's germline CDR1 is DFQATT and CDR2 SNEGSKA (reference sequence). The CDR3 loop spans 12 amino acids. The CDR3 DNA follows: TGCAGTGCTAGTGGCAGGGCTAGCGAGCAGTACTTC. It specifies CSASGRASEQYF.

The V call is TRBV13, the J call TRBJ1-4; no clear D. The V end lost 5 bases, the J end lost 0 bases, and 10 bases lay between the germline ends. Germline V lookup: CDR1 PRHDT, CDR2 FYEKMQ (reference sequence). The CDR3 has 15 residues. The CDR3 coding sequence is TGTGCCAGCAGCACCTACGTCGCAACTAATGAAAAACTGTTTTTT. This encodes CASSTYVATNEKLFF.

J is TRBJ2-2 and V is TRBV5-1, with 7 positions matching TRBD1. CDR1 SGHRS and CDR2 YFSETQ come from the germline V gene. The CDR3 contains 15 residues. Trimming cost V 4 bases and J 0 bases; bases outside gene matches: 3. The CDR3 bases are TGCGCCAGCAGCCGAGACAGGGCGAACACCGGGGAGCTGTTTTTT. Residues: CASSRDRANTGELFF.

This rearrangement joins TRBV5-6 to TRBJ1-2, with 12 bases fitting TRBD1. V lost 0 bases, J lost 7 bases, and 7 bases stayed unmatched. CDR3 length equals 16 residues. Germline CDR1 SGHDT, CDR2 YYEEEE. CDR3 in amino acids: CASSLGSGTGGGGYTF. The DNA for the CDR3 is TGTGCCAGCAGCTTGGGATCCGGGACAGGGGGCGGTGGCTACACCTTC.

This chain joins TRBV11-3 and TRBJ2-2; 8 nucleotides match TRBD1. The CDR3 spans 15 residues. The J segment lost 6 bases and the V segment lost 5 bases, leaving 8 bases of the junction unmatched. Looked up from germline, CDR1 is SGHNT and CDR2 is YENEEA. The CDR3 loop reads CASSLPWTGSGELFF. In nucleotides, the CDR3 is TGTGCCAGCAGCCTTCCCTGGACAGGGTCCGGGGAGCTGTTTTTT. Combining the CDR3 with reference TRBV11-3 and TRBJ2-2 gives the whole variable domain EAGVVQSPRYKIIEKKQPVAFWCNPISGHNTLYWYLQNLGQGPELLIRYENEEAVDDSQLPKDRFSAERLKGVDSTLKIQPAELGDSAVYLCASSLPWTGSGELFFGEGSRLTVL.

V and J are TRBV5-1 and TRBJ1-6; perhaps TRBD1 as D (6 bases). The CDR3 runs 16 residues. Germline V gene data show CDR1 as SGHRS and CDR2 as YFSETQ. V was pared by 0 bases and J by 3 bases, with 10 bases between. CDR3 loop: CASSLVDSDYNSPLHF. CDR3 coding DNA: TGCGCCAGCAGCTTGGTGGACAGCGACTATAATTCACCCCTCCACTTT. The whole variable domain, filled in from reference TRBV5-1 and TRBJ1-6, reads KAGVTQTPRYLIKTRGQQVTLSCSPISGHRSVSWYQQTPGQGLQFLFEYFSETQRNKGNFPGRFSGRQFSNSRSEMNVSTLELGDSALYLCASSLVDSDYNSPLHFGNGTRLTVT.

This clone was counted once. The chain is built from TRBV2 and TRBJ2-2; TRBD1 might be the D (5 bases). V lost 5 bases and J 6 bases, leaving 10 bases between the germline ends. Germline V CDR1 and CDR2: SNHLY, FYNNEI. CDR3 length equals 13 residues. The DNA for the CDR3 is TGTGCCAGCAGTTACAGGTCCGCCGGGGAGCTGTTTTTT. Translated: CASSYRSAGELFF.

The chain combines TRBV11-2 with TRBJ2-1, with 12 bases aligning to TRBD2. Looked up from germline, CDR1 is SGHAT and CDR2 is FQNNGV. After removal of 1 base from V and 7 bases from J, the junction contained 11 bases not matched to a gene. The CDR3 spans 18 residues. The CDR3 DNA reads as TGTGCCAGCAGCTTAGCAAATCGGGCTAGCGGGAGGGGTAATGAGCAGTTCTTC. It encodes CASSLANRASGRGNEQFF.

This clone came up a few times. The chain joins TRBV28 to TRBJ1-2; 7 bases agree with TRBD1. Germline CDR1 reads MDHEN; CDR2 reads SYDVKM. This CDR3 contains 18 residues. The J segment lost 7 bases and the V segment lost 5 bases, leaving 22 bases of the junction unmatched. In nucleotides, the CDR3 is TGTGCCAGCAGTCCCCTCCCCGTCTGGAGAACTCCAGGGGGTGGCTACACCTTC. It specifies CASSPLPVWRTPGGGYTF.

Only a few counts were recorded for this clone. The V call is TRBV7-2, the J call TRBJ2-1; D perhaps matches TRBD1 (6 bases). Germline CDR1 SGHTA, CDR2 FQGNSA. V was shortened by 5 bases and J by 6 bases, with 14 bases between the two germline ends. This CDR3 contains 14 residues. The CDR3 bases are TGTGCCAGCAGCCCTCCCGGGACACTCAATGAGCAGTTCTTC. This gives the protein CASSPPGTLNEQFF.

This chain links TRBV7-2 with TRBJ2-1; the D gene is possibly TRBD1 (7 bases). CDR3 length: 15 amino acids. Germline-derived CDR1 and CDR2 are SGHTA and FQGNSA. Trimming cost V 5 bases and J 6 bases, with 17 bases left between them. This chain's CDR3 is CASSETGTFGNEQFF. CDR3 in DNA: TGTGCCAGCAGCGAGACAGGGACTTTTGGCAATGAGCAGTTCTTC.

A single count supports this clone. This chain uses TRBV7-9 with TRBJ2-3; D is unresolved. With 6 bases removed from V and 1 base from J, the gap between germline ends came to 5 bases. This CDR3 comprises 12 residues. Germline V lookup: CDR1 SEHNR, CDR2 FQNEAQ (reference sequence). The CDR3 DNA is TGTGCCAGCAGTGGCCGCACAGATACGCAGTATTTT. It encodes CASSGRTDTQYF.

V and J are TRBV24-1 and TRBJ2-5, with 7 nucleotides matching TRBD1. V trimming: 6 bases; J trimming: 4 bases; junction bases outside the gene matches: 1. The germline gives CDR1 KGHDR, CDR2 SFDVKD. The CDR3 is 12 residues long. The CDR3 is CATSTGAETQYF. CDR3 coding DNA: TGTGCCACCAGTACAGGGGCAGAGACCCAGTACTTC.

The table lists this clone with a count of one. The chain has TRBV6-5 and TRBJ1-2, with 7 bases lining up with TRBD1. This CDR3 region has 14 residues. V lost 0 bases and J lost 6; bases outside the gene matches: 4. Germline V gives CDR1 MNHEY, CDR2 SVGAGI. The CDR3 sequence is CASSYSSRGNGYTF. As DNA, the CDR3 is TGTGCCAGCAGTTACTCATCCAGGGGGAATGGCTACACCTTC.

V usage is TRBV10-3 and J usage is TRBJ2-5, with 11 bases that match TRBD2. Germline CDR1 ENHRY, CDR2 SYGVKD. The CDR3 spans 19 residues. The V gene end was trimmed by 0 bases and the J gene end by 2 bases; junction bases not matched to a gene: 11. CDR3 sequence reads: CAISESRGGLAGSQETQYF. The CDR3 DNA reads TGTGCCATCAGTGAGTCGCGCGGAGGACTAGCGGGCAGTCAAGAGACCCAGTACTTC.

The V call is TRBV19, the J call TRBJ1-2; 7 bases agree with TRBD1. This CDR3 contains 14 residues. CDR1 and CDR2 from the germline V gene are LNHDA and SQIVND (reference sequence). Trimming cost V 6 bases and J 3 bases; bases outside gene matches: 7. The CDR3 DNA is TGTGCCAGTAGCCCCGGGACAGTGCACTATGGCTACACCTTC. Its protein is CASSPGTVHYGYTF.

The chain has TRBV6-5 and TRBJ1-1, with TRBD1 as a possible D gene (6 bases). The germline gives CDR1 MNHEY, CDR2 SVGAGI. This CDR3 region has 15 residues. Trimming removed 6 bases from V and 1 base from J, with 15 bases in between. CDR3 nucleotide sequence: TGTGCCAGCAGCACAGGGCTGATGGAGAACACTGAAGCTTTCTTT. This translates into CASSTGLMENTEAFF.

The V call is TRBV28, the J call TRBJ2-5; 7 bases match TRBD2. The CDR3 totals 13 residues. Unmatched junction bases numbered 5, after V lost 4 bases and J lost 6 bases. From germline, CDR1 is MDHEN and CDR2 SYDVKM. CDR3 coding DNA: TGTGCCAGCAGTTCCTGGGGGGGAAAGACCCAGTACTTC. This gives the protein CASSSWGGKTQYF.

This rearrangement joins TRBV11-2 to TRBJ2-3; 9 nucleotides match TRBD1. V lost 7 bases, J lost 2 bases, and 7 bases stayed unmatched. The CDR3 runs 15 residues. Per germline, CDR1 SGHAT and CDR2 FQNNGV. The CDR3 protein is CASKIDRGYTDTQYF. CDR3 DNA: TGTGCCAGCAAGATAGACAGGGGGTACACAGATACGCAGTATTTT.

The rearrangement uses TRBV4-1 and TRBJ2-5; 13 bases are shared with TRBD2. From germline, CDR1 is MGHRA and CDR2 YSYEKL. The CDR3 extends over 17 amino acids. Unmatched junction bases numbered 8, after V lost 3 bases and J lost 4 bases. In nucleotides, the CDR3 is TGCGCCAGCAGCCATGTCGGACTAGCGGGAGTTGGAGAGACCCAGTACTTC. Amino acids: CASSHVGLAGVGETQYF.